A selection of T cell receptor beta chains follows, all from one sample in a study of blood T cell repertoires in COVID-19. TCRdb keeps only in-frame clones here, not all; method: immunoSEQ multiplex PCR. The sample has 250,000 to 350,000 clones, 86% seen once. Sequenced: peripheral blood. The source of these receptors is a woman in her twenties or thirties with active or convalescent COVID-19. The CDR3 runs from the conserved cysteine through the conserved F or W. The D gene is left open where the match is weak.

D	V	J	CDR3	DNA
-	TRBV30	TRBJ1-6	CAWNAGLDSPLHF	TGTGCCTGGAATGCAGGGTTGGATTCACCCCTCCACTTT
-	TRBV30	TRBJ1-2	CAWSVGGSYGYTF	TGTGCCTGGAGTGTAGGCGGTTCCTATGGCTACACCTTC
-	TRBV7-4	TRBJ1-3	CASTAGGSGNTIYF	TGTGCCAGCACCGCGGGGGGCTCTGGAAACACCATATATTTT
-	TRBV5-1	TRBJ2-2	CASSFQTANTGELFF	TGCGCCAGCAGCTTCCAGACAGCGAACACCGGGGAGCTGTTTTTT
TRBD1	TRBV11-1	TRBJ1-1	CASSLAVGTAEAFF	TGTGCCAGCAGCTTAGCGGTAGGGACAGCTGAAGCTTTCTTT
-	TRBV9	TRBJ2-3	CASSVGGVTDTQYF	TGTGCCAGCAGCGTAGGGGGGGTCACAGATACGCAGTATTTT
-	TRBV10-3	TRBJ1-1	CAISESGGGVNTEAFF	TGTGCCATCAGTGAGTCGGGGGGAGGAGTGAACACTGAAGCTTTCTTT
TRBD1	TRBV11-2	TRBJ1-3	CASSIDRDFSGNTIYF	TGTGCCAGCAGCATCGACAGGGATTTCTCTGGAAACACCATATATTTT
-	TRBV28	TRBJ1-5	CASRTGNQPQHF	TGTGCCAGCAGGACAGGCAATCAGCCCCAGCATTTT
-	TRBV5-6	TRBJ2-2	CASSYYRDTGELFF	TGTGCCAGCAGCTATTACAGGGACACCGGGGAGCTGTTTTTT
-	TRBV14	TRBJ1-1	CASSPTPQSLLRNTEAFF	TGTGCCAGCAGCCCGACCCCACAGTCGCTTCTTCGCAACACTGAAGCTTTCTTT